The text below deals with one T cell receptor beta chain. Its antigen is as yet unknown. The sample belongs to a study of CD4 T cells in relation to SARS-CoV-2 and coronaviruses. TCRdb keeps only in-frame clones here, not all; method: immunoSEQ multiplex PCR. The table has about 38,000 clones, under 85% seen once. What was sequenced was memory CD4+ T cells from PBMCs, cultured in vitro. This TCR came from an adult with COVID-19.

CDR3 nucleotides: TGCAGCACCAGACGGACAGGGGGCGACGAGCAGTACTTC. It codes for CSTRRTGGDEQYF. The V call is TRBV29-1, the J call TRBJ2-7; 11 bases map to TRBD1. Germline CDR1 SQVTM, CDR2 ANQGSEA. The CDR3 is 13 amino acids. With 8 bases clipped from V and 5 bases from J, the junction kept 8 bases outside the gene matches.